The next 23 T cell receptor beta chains were all read from a single sample in a study of graft-versus-host responses after intestinal transplantation. Sequencing was performed with immunoSEQ multiplex PCR; in TCRdb, only in-frame clones are kept and a portion is missing. The sample contains roughly 14,000 clones, roughly a third of which appear only once. The sequencing here drew on alloreactive CD4+ T cells from a mixed lymphocyte reaction culture, taken before intestinal transplant. The subset was: CFSE-low proliferating T cells sorted from approximately 6-day pre-transplant mixed lymphocyte reaction (GvH or HvG direction). All receptors come from a human patient who received an intestinal transplant.

The rearrangement joins TRBV7-9 to TRBJ2-2; TRBD2 matches at 12 bases. The germline CDR1 and CDR2 sequences are SEHNR and FQNEAQ (reference sequence). V lost 5 bases and J lost 3; bases outside the gene matches: 7. The CDR3 has 17 residues. The CDR3 DNA sequence: TGTGCCAGCAGCACTTGGACTAGCGGGGTGTACACCGGGGAGCTGTTTTTT. The encoded protein is CASSTWTSGVYTGELFF.

Many counts were recorded for this clone. Other DNA sequences within the sample encode an identical CDR3. The J gene is TRBJ2-7, the V gene TRBV5-1; D may be TRBD1 or TRBD2 (7 bases each). The V and J ends lost 4 bases and 0 bases respectively, with 14 bases between them. Germline V gene lookup returns CDR1 SGHRS and CDR2 YFSETQ. The CDR3 consists of 15 residues. Written as DNA, the CDR3 is TGCGCCAGCAGCCCAGGGGGGGGAAGCTCCTACGAGCAGTACTTC. Translated, it gives CASSPGGGSSYEQYF.

This clone was seen only a few times. The rearrangement links TRBV5-1 to TRBJ2-7; D is perhaps TRBD1 (6 bases). This CDR3 region has 13 residues. Germline V gives CDR1 SGHRS, CDR2 YFSETQ. V lost 7 bases to trimming and J lost 0 bases, with 11 bases between them. The CDR3 here is CASGDTNSYEQYF. DNA for the CDR3: TGCGCCAGCGGGGACACAAACTCCTACGAGCAGTACTTC. The full variable domain, completed using reference TRBV5-1 and TRBJ2-7, is KAGVTQTPRYLIKTRGQQVTLSCSPISGHRSVSWYQQTPGQGLQFLFEYFSETQRNKGNFPGRFSGRQFSNSRSEMNVSTLELGDSALYLCASGDTNSYEQYFGPGTRLTVT.

This clone was picked up a small number of times. CDR3 residues: CASSVRGDDEQFF. The CDR3 DNA reads as TGTGCCAGCAGCGTCCGGGGGGACGATGAGCAGTTCTTC. V is TRBV9 and J is TRBJ2-1; 7 nucleotides match TRBD2. The CDR3 is 13 amino acids. The ends lost 2 bases at V and 8 bases at J; junction bases unmatched: 4. Germline V gene sequence: CDR1 SGDLS, CDR2 YYNGEE.

The genes are TRBV9 and TRBJ2-3; D could derive from TRBD1 or TRBD2 (5 bases each). The V and J ends lost 3 bases and 1 base respectively, with 15 bases between them. CDR3 length equals 16 residues. The germline V gene has CDR1 SGDLS and CDR2 YYNGEE. CDR3 amino acids: CASSEQPGRRTDTQYF. Written as DNA, the CDR3 is TGTGCCAGCAGCGAACAACCGGGACGCCGCACAGATACGCAGTATTTT.

The genes are TRBV7-3 and TRBJ2-1; TRBD2 matches 7 bases. CDR1 is SGHTA and CDR2 is FQGTGA in the germline V gene. CDR3 length: 15 residues. The V and J ends lost 2 bases and 7 bases, in that order; junction bases with no gene match: 8. The CDR3 DNA is TGTGCCAGCAGCTTATCAGCGGGGATCTTTAATGAGCAGTTCTTC. Encoded protein: CASSLSAGIFNEQFF.

The V gene is TRBV11-2, the J gene TRBJ2-7; TRBD1 aligns across 8 bases. The V gene end was trimmed by 8 bases and the J gene end by 2 bases; junction bases not matched to a gene: 8. CDR3 length: 14 residues. Per the germline V gene, CDR1 is SGHAT and CDR2 is FQNNGV. The CDR3 is CASSRQGFTYEQYF. In DNA, the CDR3 is TGTGCCAGCTCCCGACAGGGGTTCACCTACGAGCAGTACTTC.

This clone was observed a few times. The chain couples TRBV25-1 to TRBJ1-4; the D gene is possibly TRBD1 (5 bases). V lost 6 bases and J 8 bases, leaving 13 bases between the germline ends. CDR1 is MGHDK and CDR2 is SYGVNS in the germline V gene. CDR3 length: 13 residues. The CDR3 spells CASRTGTKEKLFF. CDR3 nucleotides: TGTGCCAGCAGGACCGGGACGAAAGAAAAACTGTTTTTT.

The rearrangement links TRBV5-1 to TRBJ2-5; TRBD1 agrees at 10 bases. Germline V CDR1 and CDR2: SGHRS, YFSETQ. J gave up 2 bases and V 4 bases, and 8 bases lay outside the gene matches. This CDR3 has 16 amino acids. The CDR3 DNA follows: TGCGCCAGCAGCCGGACGGGACAGGGGCAACAAGAGACCCAGTACTTC. This translates into CASSRTGQGQQETQYF.

The rearrangement uses TRBV5-5 and TRBJ2-3, with unresolved D. This CDR3 is 13 amino acids long. Germline V CDR1 and CDR2: SGHKS, YYEKEE (reference sequence). Trimming cost V 0 bases and J 6 bases, with 8 bases left between them. The CDR3 region has the DNA TGTGCCAGCAGCTTGGAGGGTGGGGATACGCAGTATTTT. Its translation: CASSLEGGDTQYF.

This rearrangement joins TRBV6-8 to TRBJ1-2; D remains ambiguous. Trimming shortened V by 0 bases and J by 4 bases, and 15 bases separated the two germline ends. Per the germline V gene, CDR1 is MNHGY and CDR2 is SAAAGT. CDR3 length: 16 residues. CDR3 sequence: CASSYSTTPSPYGYTF. CDR3 coding DNA: TGTGCCAGCAGTTACTCAACAACACCAAGCCCCTATGGCTACACCTTC.

This clone occurred a few times. The chain's CDR3 is CASRAARVAFF. The DNA for the CDR3 is TGTGCCAGCAGAGCAGCGAGGGTCGCTTTCTTT. The chain links TRBV6-5 to TRBJ1-1; D ambiguous. Trimming removed 6 bases at V and 11 bases at J, with 13 bases between. This CDR3 has 11 amino acids. The V gene's germline CDR1 is MNHEY and CDR2 SVGAGI.

In its sample, this clone was seen a few times. The chain joins TRBV6-6 to TRBJ2-5; no definite D call. CDR1 is MNHNY and CDR2 is SVGAGI in the germline V gene (reference sequence). This CDR3 has 11 residues. Deletions cut 6 bases from V and 3 bases from J, with 5 bases between. CDR3 DNA sequence: TGTGCCAGCAGGTCAGAAGAGACCCAGTACTTC. This sequence encodes CASRSEETQYF.

This clone was detected a few times. The rearrangement uses TRBV20-1 and TRBJ2-3; no clear D. The CDR3 runs 11 residues. The germline gives CDR1 DFQATT, CDR2 SNEGSKA (reference sequence). V was shortened by 3 bases and J by 6 bases, with 7 bases between the two germline ends. CDR3 protein: CSARVRDTQYF. The CDR3 DNA follows: TGCAGTGCTAGGGTGAGGGATACGCAGTATTTT.

Only a few counts were recorded for this clone. The rearrangement uses TRBV29-1 and TRBJ1-2; D unresolved. CDR1 is SQVTM and CDR2 is ANQGSEA in the germline V gene. This CDR3 has 14 residues. Trimming removed 0 bases from V and 6 bases from J, with 14 bases in between. The CDR3 DNA reads as TGCAGCGTTGAAGATCAGCAGGATGTAGATGGCTACACCTTC. It codes for CSVEDQQDVDGYTF.

The V gene is TRBV12-2, the J gene TRBJ2-5; the D call in the table, TRBD2, was not verified against the DNA. TRBV12-2 is noted as a pseudogene. The CDR3 runs 16 residues. The CDR3 DNA reads as TGTGCAAGTCGCTTAGCGAATAGGAGGTTCCAAGAGACCCAGTACTTC. Its translation: CASRLANRRFQETQYF.

This clone appeared a few times. The CDR3 region has the DNA TGTGCCAGCAGTGAGGGTACCCCCGGGGGTGAGCAGTACTTC. As protein: CASSEGTPGGEQYF. The V call is TRBV2, the J call TRBJ2-7; tentatively, D is TRBD2 (6 bases). The ends were cut back, 3 bases at V and 7 bases at J, with 16 bases in the middle. The CDR3 loop spans 14 amino acids. Germline V lookup: CDR1 SNHLY, CDR2 FYNNEI.

The chain combines TRBV5-5 with TRBJ2-2; TRBD1 matches 7 bases. J was trimmed by 5 bases and V by 3 bases; bases with no gene match: 13. The CDR3 contains 17 residues. Germline V gene data show CDR1 as SGHKS and CDR2 as YYEKEE (reference sequence). CDR3 nucleotide sequence: TGTGCCAGCAGCTCCCCACTCAGGGGGAAGCGGACCGGGGAGCTGTTTTTT. Translation: CASSSPLRGKRTGELFF.

The gene calls are TRBV6-5 and TRBJ1-1, with D perhaps TRBD1 (5 bases). Trimming removed 5 bases from V and 1 base from J, with 11 bases in between. The CDR3 loop spans 14 amino acids. The germline CDR1 and CDR2 sequences are MNHEY and SVGAGI. DNA for the CDR3: TGTGCCAGCAGTCGAAGCGACAGGAACACTGAAGCTTTCTTT. Its translation is CASSRSDRNTEAFF.

V usage is TRBV6-5 and J usage is TRBJ2-3, with 9 bases that match TRBD1. Germline V gene lookup returns CDR1 MNHEY and CDR2 SVGAGI. V shed 7 bases, J shed 1 base, and the junction held 6 bases outside the gene matches. The CDR3 length is 15 residues. The CDR3 loop is CASTQTGGGTDTQYF. In DNA form, the CDR3 reads TGTGCCAGCACTCAAACAGGGGGCGGCACAGATACGCAGTATTTT.

A few counts support this clone. The chain has TRBV9 and TRBJ1-1; no clear D. There are 13 residues in the CDR3. Trimming shortened V by 2 bases and J by 0 bases, and 5 bases separated the two germline ends. In germline, CDR1 is SGDLS, CDR2 YYNGEE. CDR3 loop: CASSVHMNTEAFF. CDR3 DNA sequence: TGTGCCAGCAGCGTTCATATGAACACTGAAGCTTTCTTT.

The V and J genes are TRBV9 and TRBJ2-1, with D possibly TRBD1 on 5 matching bases. The V end lost 0 bases, the J end lost 2 bases, and 9 bases lay between the germline ends. The CDR3 covers 15 residues. Looked up from germline, CDR1 is SGDLS and CDR2 is YYNGEE. CDR3 nucleotides: TGTGCCAGCAGCGTAGAGGGGAATCCCTACAATGAGCAGTTCTTC. It codes for CASSVEGNPYNEQFF.

This rearrangement joins TRBV5-4 to TRBJ2-1; 8 bases fit TRBD2. J lost 4 bases, V lost 0 bases, and 6 bases had no gene match. The germline CDR1 and CDR2 sequences are SGHNT and YYREEE (reference sequence). CDR3 size: 16 residues. CDR3 region: CASSLARAGGYNEQFF. The CDR3 DNA sequence: TGTGCCAGCAGCTTGGCGCGGGCGGGGGGTTACAATGAGCAGTTCTTC.